The TCR beta chain described here comes from a study of T cells expressing NK-cell markers. A remark on this clonotype: Its antigen is still unknown.

Study-level results: Among CD8+ T cells from 5 to 7 donors, dominant NKG2C+ clonotypes accounted for roughly 1.0-7.0%. Clones of NKG2C+ T cells that had expanded were of unclear HCMV specificity.

Researchers built TCR beta cDNA using 5'RACE template switching with UMIs. Following a re-call of the 5' RACE reads, TCRdb has one entry per CDR3 protein and lacks DNA. The sample has fewer than 400,000 distinct CDR3 sequences. This receptor was taken from a man between 18 and 69 years old in good health. Sequences were obtained from blood T cells: a sorted CD56 or NKG2C T cell subset, CD4+ or CD8+ T cells, or bulk PBMC T cells (not recorded which).

CDR3 residues: CAWTRASETQYF. The V gene is TRBV30, the J gene TRBJ2-5; TCRdb lists TRBD2, though no DNA is available to test this call. CDR1 and CDR2 from the germline V gene are GTSNPN and SVGIG (reference sequence). The CDR3 consists of 12 residues.